These 10 T cell receptor beta chains share one sample of origin, sequenced in a study of shared clonotypes between healthy human individuals. CD45RO negativity and positive selection for CCR7 defined naive CD8 cells, a population that excluded terminally differentiated effector memory CD45RA+ cells. Here immunoSEQ multiplex PCR was the method, and the copy in TCRdb shows in-frame clones only, minus some. The sample records 2 million to 2.5 million clones, just under 95% being singletons. The sample consisted of naive CD8+ T cells sorted from blood. The receptors stem from a man aged 18 to 35 in good health.

The chain carries TRBV7-6 and TRBJ2-7; unclear D gene. This CDR3 is built from 15 residues. CDR1 is SGHVS, CDR2 FNYEAQ, per germline. V was cut by 1 base and J by 3 bases, with 13 bases left in between. The CDR3 region is CASSLDRGPIYEQYF. The CDR3 DNA is TGTGCCAGCAGCTTAGACCGAGGTCCAATCTACGAGCAGTACTTC.

The table lists this clone with a count of one. The chain combines TRBV19 with TRBJ1-3; D not certain. Looked up from germline, CDR1 is LNHDA and CDR2 is SQIVND (reference sequence). The CDR3 has 13 amino acids. The V end lost 5 bases, the J end lost 0 bases, and 5 bases lay between the germline ends. The CDR3 region is CASSLFSGNTIYF. The DNA of the CDR3 is TGTGCCAGTAGTCTATTCTCTGGAAACACCATATATTTT.

This chain connects TRBV30 to TRBJ2-1; D gene uncertain. Per the germline V gene, CDR1 is GTSNPN and CDR2 is SVGIG (reference sequence). Trimming took off 2 bases at V and 7 bases at J, with 9 bases between the two ends. CDR3 length equals 12 residues. The CDR3: CAWSSEANEQFF. DNA for the CDR3: TGTGCCTGGAGTTCGGAAGCGAATGAGCAGTTCTTC.

The sample holds a few counts of this clone. The chain recombines TRBV10-3 with TRBJ2-1, with 10 nucleotides matching TRBD1. The CDR3 consists of 17 residues. With V trimmed by 6 bases and J by 7 bases, 15 bases remained unmatched. CDR1 ENHRY and CDR2 SYGVKD come from the germline V gene. The DNA of the CDR3 is TGTGCCATCAGCCAAGACAGGGGGCAAGTCTCGGGAAATGAGCAGTTCTTC. Translating gives CAISQDRGQVSGNEQFF.

Turning to this clone: Other DNA sequences of this sample code for an identical CDR3. The rearrangement uses TRBV27 and TRBJ2-2, with D perhaps assigned TRBD1 or TRBD2 (5 bases each). V gave up 4 bases and J gave up 0 bases, with 9 bases separating them. From germline, CDR1 is MNHEY and CDR2 SMNVEV (reference sequence). CDR3 length: 15 amino acids. This CDR3 reads CASSSRGANTGELFF. The DNA for the CDR3 is TGTGCCAGCAGTTCTAGGGGAGCGAACACCGGGGAGCTGTTTTTT.

The chain carries TRBV6-1 and TRBJ1-5, with D unclear. Per germline, CDR1 MNHNS and CDR2 SASEGT. Trimming left V 0 bases short and J 0 bases short, with 6 bases between. The CDR3 extends over 15 amino acids. The chain's CDR3 is CASSEAIYSNQPQHF. The CDR3 DNA reads as TGTGCCAGCAGTGAAGCGATCTATAGCAATCAGCCCCAGCATTTT.

A few counts support this clone. The rearrangement links TRBV11-2 to TRBJ1-6; perhaps TRBD1 as D (6 bases). V was trimmed by 0 bases and J by 7 bases, leaving 10 bases between them. This CDR3 comprises 15 residues. Germline V lookup: CDR1 SGHAT, CDR2 FQNNGV. This CDR3 is CASSLDEGGNSPLHF. CDR3 in DNA: TGTGCCAGCAGCTTAGATGAGGGGGGGAATTCACCCCTCCACTTT.

The chain recombines TRBV19 with TRBJ2-2; 10 positions agree with TRBD1. From germline, CDR1 is LNHDA and CDR2 SQIVND (reference sequence). The V segment lost 10 bases and the J segment 6 bases; nucleotides outside the gene matches: 8. CDR3 length equals 14 residues. CDR3 loop: CATPTGQGSGELFF. The CDR3 nucleotides read TGTGCCACCCCCACGGGACAGGGGTCCGGGGAGCTGTTTTTT. The variable domain in full, completed from reference TRBV19 and TRBJ2-2, reads DGGITQSPKYLFRKEGQNVTLSCEQNLNHDAMYWYRQDPGQGLRLIYYSQIVNDFQKGDIAEGYSVSREKKESFPLTVTSAQKNPTAFYLCATPTGQGSGELFFGEGSRLTVL.

This clone is a singleton in its sample. This sample also contains other DNA sequences that code for the same CDR3. The V call is TRBV9, the J call TRBJ2-5, with unresolved D. V lost 4 bases and J lost 5, with 9 bases in between. The germline gives CDR1 SGDLS, CDR2 YYNGEE. CDR3 length equals 12 residues. CDR3 loop: CASSSPRETQYF. Written as DNA, the CDR3 is TGTGCCAGCAGCTCACCTCGGGAGACCCAGTACTTC.

Of note for this clone: Other DNA sequences in the same sample also yield this CDR3. The chain joins TRBV7-9 to TRBJ2-7; D is possibly TRBD1 (7 bases). This CDR3 spans 14 amino acids. CDR1 SEHNR and CDR2 FQNEAQ come from the germline V gene (reference sequence). Deletions cut 1 base from V and 3 bases from J, with 10 bases between. This CDR3 is CASSLGQGLYEQYF. The CDR3 DNA reads as TGTGCCAGCAGCTTAGGACAGGGACTCTACGAGCAGTACTTC. Looking up the rest from reference TRBV7-9 and TRBJ2-7 gives the full variable domain: DTGVSQNPRHKITKRGQNVTFRCDPISEHNRLYWYRQTLGQGPEFLTYFQNEAQLEKSRLLSDRFSAERPKGSFSTLEIQRTEQGDSAMYLCASSLGQGLYEQYFGPGTRLTVT.